These 7 T cell receptor beta chains were sequenced from one sample in a study of a mutant IDH1 vaccine in newly diagnosed glioma. Clones were read by immunoSEQ multiplex PCR, and TCRdb kept only the in-frame ones, dropping some. The sample yields about 51,000 clones, 60% to 85% seen once. Documented time point: baseline, week 1 (first vaccination visit). Treatment specified: pre-vaccination baseline after standard-of-care therapy. The starting material was PBMCs, obtained from a glioma patient treated with radiotherapy, temozolomide or both. These receptors all stem from a woman in her 40s with glioma.

The V call is TRBV12-5, the J call TRBJ2-3, with no clear D. There are 13 residues in the CDR3. Germline V gives CDR1 LGHNT, CDR2 FRNRAP. V was trimmed by 3 bases and J by 2 bases, leaving 6 bases between them. Here the CDR3 DNA reads TGTGCTAGTGGTTTTTGGGACACAGATACGCAGTATTTT. Translated: CASGFWDTDTQYF. Based on the CDR3 plus reference TRBV12-5 and TRBJ2-3, the full variable domain is DARVTQTPRHKVTEMGQEVTMRCQPILGHNTVFWYRQTMMQGLELLAYFRNRAPLDDSGMPKDRFSAEMPDATLATLKIQPSEPRDSAVYFCASGFWDTDTQYFGPGTRLTVL.

V usage is TRBV7-9 and J usage is TRBJ2-2, with 8 bases matching TRBD2. Trimming at V came to 5 bases and at J to 2 bases, leaving 10 bases not matched to a gene. Germline V lookup: CDR1 SEHNR, CDR2 FQNEAQ (reference sequence). This CDR3 is 17 amino acids long. CDR3: CASSRRGGGTNTGELFF. The CDR3 region has the DNA TGTGCCAGCAGCCGCAGGGGCGGGGGGACCAACACCGGGGAGCTGTTTTTT.

The CDR3 spells CASSQTGGYEQYF. CDR3 in DNA: TGCGCCAGCAGCCAAACGGGCGGGTACGAGCAGTACTTC. The rearrangement links TRBV4-3 to TRBJ2-7, with D maybe TRBD2 (5 bases). V lost 2 bases to trimming and J lost 4 bases, with 9 bases between them. CDR3 length equals 13 residues. The germline gives CDR1 LGHNA, CDR2 YSLEER.

The J gene is TRBJ2-7, the V gene TRBV5-1, with D maybe TRBD1 (6 bases). The CDR3 loop spans 15 amino acids. Trimming cost V 1 base and J 0 bases, with 11 bases left between them. Per the germline V gene, CDR1 is SGHRS and CDR2 is YFSETQ. CDR3 nucleotide sequence: TGCGCCAGCAGCTTGTCAACAGGGAGCTCCTACGAGCAGTACTTC. Encoded protein: CASSLSTGSSYEQYF.

This clone was found once. This sequence joins TRBV7-2 and TRBJ2-7; 11 positions agree with TRBD1. V was clipped by 5 bases and J by 5 bases; unmatched bases: 11. Per germline, CDR1 SGHTA and CDR2 FQGNSA. The CDR3 is 16 residues long. CDR3 amino acids: CASSLTPGTGGHEQYF. CDR3 coding DNA: TGTGCCAGCAGCCTGACCCCCGGGACAGGGGGGCACGAGCAGTACTTC.

The V and J genes are TRBV5-1 and TRBJ1-2; possible D gene TRBD1, 5 bases. Germline V gene sequence: CDR1 SGHRS, CDR2 YFSETQ. This CDR3 is 13 amino acids long. V was cut by 1 base and J by 7 bases, with 11 bases left in between. The CDR3 nucleotides read TGCGCCAGCAGCTTGACGCAGGGAGCTGGCTACACCTTC. Translated: CASSLTQGAGYTF.

This clone was seen once. The J gene is TRBJ2-1, the V gene TRBV6-6; D uncertain. V was cut by 0 bases and J by 8 bases, with 5 bases left in between. CDR1 is MNHNY, CDR2 SVGAGI, per germline (reference sequence). The CDR3 totals 12 residues. CDR3 in DNA: TGTGCCAGCAGTTACTCCCATGATGAGCAGTTCTTC. Its protein product is CASSYSHDEQFF.